The present TCR beta chain was sequenced within a study of T cells in Graves' hyperthyroidism and ophthalmopathy (dated by TCRdb to the late 2010s). For context, the study as a whole: Peripheral blood was collected at initial diagnosis, before any treatment. To identify distinguishing TCR V-J signatures, a discovery cohort of around 100 patients was used, comprising 40 to 45 with Graves' ophthalmopathy and around 57 with stable Graves' hyperthyroidism. Prospective prediction of ophthalmopathy was tested in an independent validation cohort consisting of some 18 hyperthyroidism patients and over 15 patients who later progressed to ophthalmopathy. The 75 to 100 discovery patients were randomly divided into training and test sets at a 7:3 ratio. In addition, the study compared T-cell repertoires in thyroid tissue and in blood from six Graves' hyperthyroidism patients. After sampling, hyperthyroidism patients received methimazole starting at 30 mg daily, and ophthalmopathy patients received high-dose intravenous methylprednisolone. The paper reports TCR Vbeta CDR3 sequencing of 135 peripheral blood samples: 43 ophthalmopathy, under 85 hyperthyroidism and 17 progressor patients. Results the study describes overall, beyond this receptor: In cross-validation, a model built on a 13 V-J signature told ophthalmopathy apart from stable hyperthyroidism with 87.88% sensitivity and roughly 82% specificity, and in testing the same model reached 80%/75%. No statistical method was used to set the sample size in advance, and investigators knew the group allocation. Most expanded thyroid clonotypes (frequency above 0.001) were also detected in blood, a finding suggesting that blood repertoires may reflect thyroid immune responses. In validation, progression to ophthalmopathy was predicted by the model with 70.59% sensitivity and 72.22% specificity, a median of 6.5 months before onset.

Amplification of TCR beta CDR3 regions was carried out from RNA transcripts. The TCR CDR3 was subjected to a first round of RT-PCR using the HTBI primer set and the Qiagen OneStep RT-PCR kit. Libraries were constructed in a second round of multiplex PCR, after which size selection and purification were performed. Libraries were sequenced paired-end with 100 bp reads on an Illumina HiSeq2000. The published analysis was carried out like this. SOAPnuke was used to process the raw data, with reads discarded if the reads contained adapters or uncalled bases, had a mean Phred below 15, or lacked an exact constant-primer or identifier match. COPE v1.2.5 was used to merge high-quality paired reads, and clonotypes were defined as unique nucleotide sequences. MiTCR v1.1 was used to align clonotypes to the IMGT TRBV, TRBD and TRBJ reference segments. The analysis included only V-J combinations with a frequency above 0.0001, which together covered more than 98% of the repertoires. A TCS score was defined as the ratio of F50 (clonal expansion) to E x V (chaos), with BLOSUM62-based TCRdist applied between CDR3 peptides within each V-J. Welch's t-statistics and random forest reduced roughly 500 V-J features to 13, which were used in a naive Bayes classifier (R e1071). TCRdb trimmed the raw reads at Q25, called clones with MiXCR and kept productive beta chains. Rows merge per CDR3 protein into single entries with the most common DNA and genes. TCRdb, not the original authors, processed these V and J calls. Across this sample there are roughly 330,000 distinct CDR3 sequences, with around 17% seen only once. The ten largest clones take up around 35% of the sample.

Stable Graves' hyperthyroidism was defined as the absence of progression to ophthalmopathy over 18 months of follow-up. The hyperthyroidism patients were between 18 and 65 years old and newly diagnosed, with a disease duration of less than 2 months. The study excluded patients with uncontrolled infections, other autoimmune diseases, pregnancy or lactation. Diagnoses were based on clinical symptoms, serum thyroxine and TRAb, thyroid ultrasound and orbital computed tomography. PBMCs were isolated from 10 ml of fresh peripheral blood by Ficoll-Paque density gradient centrifugation. Total RNA was extracted with Trizol reagent, and quality was checked on an Agilent 2100 Bioanalyzer. The CDR3 spans 14 residues, from the cysteine through the phenylalanine. Kept here is only the CDR3 DNA, which spans 42 bases and is read in frame from base 1. The germline V gene specifies SNHLY as CDR1 and FYNNEI as CDR2. Ends trimmed: V by 4 bases, J by 9 bases; bases unmatched to a gene: 7.

This clonotype occurred many times. Its specific antigen is unknown. No qualities accompany the bases; no much larger clone lies one base away. The chain employs TRBV2 and TRBJ2-1, with 9 bases in between that match TRBD2. This clonotype was sampled from a man aged 30 to 45 with Graves' hyperthyroidism. The sample comprised blood. The bases are TGTGCCAGCAGTGCCTCCGCGGGAGGGAGTGAGCAGTTCTTC. This gives the protein CASSASAGGSEQFF. Supplemented by the reference TRBV2 and TRBJ2-1 proteins around the CDR3, the complete variable domain is EPEVTQTPSHQVTQMGQEVILRCVPISNHLYFYWYRQILGQKVEFLVSFYNNEISEKSEIFDDQFSVERPDGSNFTLKIRSTKLEDSAMYFCASSASAGGSEQFFGPGTRLTVL.